Listed below are T cell receptor beta chains from one sample, sequenced in a study of T cell responses to AZD1222 COVID-19 vaccine. Repertoires were generated with immunoSEQ multiplex PCR, while TCRdb's copy carries only in-frame clones and drops some. The table includes 90,000 to 120,000 clones, 92% detected once. The sequencing here drew on peripheral blood, taken on day 0 of AZD1222 vaccination. These receptor sequences come from an adult in good health. Both conserved end residues are part of each CDR3. A D gene is named only where the DNA matches it firmly. Clone size, where shown, is once, few, many, or a class for clones that have expanded.

abundance	d_gene	j_gene	v_gene	CDR3aa	CDR3nt
NA	NA	TRBJ2-3	TRBV5-1	CASSSVLTDTQYF	TGCGCCAGCAGCTCGGTCCTCACAGATACGCAGTATTTT
NA	NA	TRBJ1-1	TRBV5-4	CASSLGGVKGNTEAFF	TGTGCCAGCAGCTTAGGGGGAGTTAAGGGGAACACTGAAGCTTTCTTT
NA	TRBD1	TRBJ2-7	TRBV20-1	CSGQDHYEQYF	TGCAGCGGACAGGACCACTACGAGCAGTACTTC
NA	TRBD2	TRBJ2-5	TRBV6-2/TRBV6-3	CASSYQSLAGGWETQYF	TGTGCCAGCAGTTACCAGTCACTAGCGGGAGGTTGGGAGACCCAGTACTTC
NA	TRBD1	TRBJ2-7	TRBV27	CASSFTGGGYEQYF	TGTGCCAGCAGTTTCACAGGGGGCGGATATGAGCAGTACTTC
NA	TRBD2	TRBJ2-7	TRBV27	CASSLVASGTLVYEQYF	TGTGCCAGCAGTCTGGTCGCTAGCGGGACCCTGGTCTACGAGCAGTACTTC
NA	TRBD2	TRBJ2-5	TRBV2	CASSAGLAGTQETQYF	TGTGCCAGCAGCGCTGGACTAGCGGGAACCCAAGAGACCCAGTACTTC
NA	NA	TRBJ2-1	TRBV5-5	CASSFLSGVEQFF	TGTGCCAGCAGCTTCCTTTCGGGTGTTGAGCAGTTCTTC
NA	NA	TRBJ1-1	TRBV15	CATSRDRARATEAFF	TGTGCCACCAGCAGAGATAGAGCCAGGGCCACTGAAGCTTTCTTT
NA	NA	TRBJ2-2	TRBV7-3	CASSLNSLAGGELFF	TGTGCCAGCAGCTTAAATAGCCTAGCAGGCGGGGAGCTGTTTTTT
NA	TRBD2	TRBJ2-1	TRBV4-3	CASSQKPGLAGGLDNEQFF	TGCGCCAGCAGCCAAAAGCCGGGACTAGCGGGAGGGTTAGATAATGAGCAGTTCTTC
NA	TRBD1	TRBJ1-5	TRBV30	CAWSEGASGQPQHF	TGTGCCTGGAGTGAGGGGGCCTCAGGGCAGCCCCAGCATTTT
NA	TRBD2	TRBJ2-7	TRBV28	CASSSSASGTPREQYF	TGTGCCAGCAGTTCCTCGGCTAGCGGGACACCTCGGGAGCAGTACTTC
NA	TRBD1	TRBJ1-5	TRBV9	CASSVVGTVGQPQHF	TGTGCCAGCAGCGTAGTTGGGACAGTGGGTCAGCCCCAGCATTTT
NA	NA	TRBJ1-4	TRBV6-5	CASSYATGRVNEKLFF	TGTGCCAGCAGTTACGCTACAGGCAGGGTGAATGAAAAACTGTTTTTT
once	NA	TRBJ1-5	TRBV30	CAWSLTGQPQHF	TGTGCCTGGAGTCTGACGGGTCAGCCCCAGCATTTT
once	TRBD1	TRBJ1-4	TRBV15	CATSKDRGTNEKLFF	TGTGCCACCAGCAAGGACAGGGGAACTAATGAAAAACTGTTTTTT
NA	NA	TRBJ1-2	TRBV9	CASSPPGGGYGYTF	TGTGCCAGCAGCCCCCCCGGCGGTGGGTATGGCTACACCTTC
NA	TRBD1	TRBJ2-1	TRBV30	CAWSVAGGTEQFF	TGTGCCTGGAGTGTTGCAGGGGGTACTGAGCAGTTCTTC
NA	NA	TRBJ1-4	TRBV5-1	CASSLGNDEKLFF	TGCGCCAGCAGCTTGGGTAATGATGAAAAACTGTTTTTT
NA	TRBD1	TRBJ2-5	TRBV28	CASSYVTGVGTQYF	TGTGCCAGCAGTTACGTGACAGGGGTCGGGACCCAGTACTTC
NA	NA	TRBJ1-6	TRBV6-4	CASSPGLENSPLHF	TGTGCCAGCAGTCCAGGGTTGGAGAATTCACCCCTCCACTTT
once	NA	TRBJ2-5	TRBV19	CASTRGRGETQYF	TGTGCCAGTACCCGGGGCAGGGGAGAGACCCAGTACTTC
NA	NA	TRBJ2-7	TRBV6-2/TRBV6-3	CASSYSARRNEQYF	TGTGCCAGCAGTTACTCCGCTAGGCGCAACGAGCAGTACTTC
NA	NA	TRBJ2-1	TRBV12-2	CASRFQSGRRGEQFF	TGTGCAAGTCGCTTTCAGAGCGGGAGGAGAGGTGAGCAGTTCTTC
NA	NA	TRBJ2-2	TRBV28	CASTYTGRRAGELFF	TGTGCCAGCACCTACACAGGGAGGAGGGCCGGGGAGCTGTTTTTT
NA	NA	TRBJ2-7	TRBV6-2/TRBV6-3	CASSFSSYEQYF	TGTGCCAGCAGTTTTTCCTCCTACGAGCAGTACTTC
once	TRBD2	TRBJ2-1	TRBV11-2	CASSGRLAGGPSEQFF	TGTGCCAGCAGCGGCCGACTAGCGGGGGGGCCAAGTGAGCAGTTCTTC
NA	NA	TRBJ1-4	TRBV7-9	CASSLEGGALNEKLFF	TGTGCCAGCAGCTTAGAAGGAGGGGCCCTTAATGAAAAACTGTTTTTT
NA	TRBD1	TRBJ1-5	TRBV28	CASSSVAGGKGSNQPQHF	TGTGCCAGCAGTTCAGTGGCAGGGGGGAAAGGGTCCAATCAGCCCCAGCATTTT
NA	NA	TRBJ2-7	TRBV30	CAWSVRVKATYEQYF	TGTGCCTGGAGTGTACGTGTCAAAGCGACCTACGAGCAGTACTTC
NA	NA	TRBJ1-2	TRBV4-3	CASSQAREANYGYTF	TGCGCCAGCAGCCAAGCCCGGGAGGCTAACTATGGCTACACCTTC
few	NA	TRBJ1-6	TRBV3-1/TRBV3-2	CASSPRDGYNSPLHF	TGTGCCAGCAGCCCCCGGGACGGTTATAATTCACCCCTCCACTTT
once	TRBD1	TRBJ1-6	TRBV6-5	CASSRDRGNSPLHF	TGTGCCAGCAGCAGGGACAGGGGTAATTCACCCCTCCACTTT
once	NA	TRBJ1-1	TRBV7-9	CASSSRQGTTEAFF	TGTGCCAGCAGCTCCCGCCAGGGAACCACTGAAGCTTTCTTT
few	NA	TRBJ2-7	TRBV18	CASSLTGTASYEQYF	TGTGCCAGCTCACTCACCGGGACGGCCTCCTACGAGCAGTACTTC
NA	NA	TRBJ1-2	TRBV21-1	CASTASEGFNYGYTF	TGTGCCAGCACCGCAAGTGAGGGATTTAACTATGGCTACACCTTC
NA	TRBD2	TRBJ2-5	TRBV7-3	CASSLKGLGYLETQYF	TGTGCCAGCAGCTTAAAAGGACTAGGGTATCTGGAGACCCAGTACTTC
NA	NA	TRBJ1-3	TRBV30	CALVRRATGNTIYF	TGTGCCCTCGTGAGGAGGGCTACTGGAAACACCATATATTTT
NA	NA	TRBJ2-5	TRBV7-7	CASSLSPARHETQYF	TGTGCCAGCAGCTTAAGCCCGGCTAGGCATGAGACCCAGTACTTC
NA	TRBD1	TRBJ2-5	TRBV28	CASSLTGPGIQETQYF	TGTGCCAGCAGTTTGACAGGGCCCGGGATACAAGAGACCCAGTACTTC
NA	NA	TRBJ2-3	TRBV7-2	CASSLRGGNTDTQYF	TGTGCCAGCAGCTTGAGGGGGGGGAACACAGATACGCAGTATTTT
once	NA	TRBJ2-1	TRBV10-3	CAISQDYNEQFF	TGTGCCATCAGTCAGGACTACAATGAGCAGTTCTTC
NA	TRBD1	TRBJ1-2	TRBV2	CAKLSGGVVYGYTF	TGTGCCAAACTCTCAGGGGGCGTAGTCTATGGCTACACCTTC
NA	NA	TRBJ2-2	TRBV4-2	CASSPMGRENTGELFF	TGTGCCAGCAGCCCCATGGGACGGGAGAACACCGGGGAGCTGTTTTTT
NA	TRBD1	TRBJ2-7	TRBV2	CASSEMGTGQYEQYF	TGTGCCAGCAGTGAGATGGGGACAGGACAATACGAGCAGTACTTC
NA	TRBD1	TRBJ2-1	TRBV27	CASRETGSSYNEQFF	TGTGCCAGCAGGGAGACAGGGAGCTCCTACAATGAGCAGTTCTTC
NA	NA	TRBJ2-7	TRBV3-1/TRBV3-2	CASSQGGEQYF	TGTGCCAGCAGCCAAGGGGGGGAGCAGTACTTC
NA	NA	TRBJ2-2	TRBV19	CASSIAHSRSGGELFF	TGTGCCAGTAGTATAGCGCATTCGAGGAGCGGCGGGGAGCTGTTTTTT
NA	TRBD2	TRBJ2-7	TRBV4-2	CASSQDWGGSPYEQYF	TGTGCCAGCAGCCAAGATTGGGGCGGGAGTCCCTACGAGCAGTACTTC
NA	NA	TRBJ1-2	TRBV18	CASSPPYGDIYGYTF	TGTGCCAGCTCACCACCATATGGGGACATCTATGGCTACACCTTC
NA	NA	TRBJ1-1	TRBV7-2	CASSLVGSRTEAFF	TGTGCCAGCAGCTTAGTAGGTAGCCGCACTGAAGCTTTCTTT
once	NA	TRBJ2-1	TRBV18	CASSPRPGSYNEQFF	TGTGCCAGCTCACCTAGACCTGGCTCCTACAATGAGCAGTTCTTC
once	TRBD1	TRBJ1-1	TRBV7-8	CASSARQGTTEAFF	TGTGCCAGCAGCGCGAGACAGGGGACAACTGAAGCTTTCTTT
NA	TRBD1	TRBJ1-1	TRBV30	CASRTGTNTEAFF	TGTGCCTCTCGGACAGGAACCAACACTGAAGCTTTCTTT
NA	NA	TRBJ1-1	TRBV30	CAWTQGRRTEAFF	TGTGCCTGGACGCAGGGGCGTAGGACTGAAGCTTTCTTT
NA	NA	TRBJ1-5	TRBV6-5	CASSYLGPNQPQHF	TGTGCCAGCAGTTACTTAGGGCCCAATCAGCCCCAGCATTTT
NA	NA	TRBJ1-4	TRBV11-3	CASSLGGTVNEKLFF	TGTGCCAGCAGCTTAGGGGGGACGGTTAATGAAAAACTGTTTTTT
NA	TRBD1	TRBJ2-3	TRBV9	CASSVATGDTDTQYF	TGTGCCAGCAGCGTAGCGACAGGGGACACAGATACGCAGTATTTT
once	NA	TRBJ1-1	TRBV7-2	CASSFQTVGTEAFF	TGTGCCAGCAGCTTTCAGACAGTGGGCACTGAAGCTTTCTTT